The 9 T cell receptor beta chains presented below share a single source sample, sequenced in a study of Tregs in tolerant kidney transplant recipients. The nonmyeloablative bone marrow transplants came from related graft donors, with transient mixed chimerism. Libraries were prepared by immunoSEQ multiplex PCR; TCRdb keeps only in-frame clonotypes and omits some of them. Its clone listing holds about 15,000 clones. The sequenced sample was CD4+ T cells from blood (PBMCs), obtained 12 months after the transplant. The receptors here all came from a human patient who received a combined kidney and bone marrow transplant. Some T cells may be supplied by the graft donor.

As regards this clone: Read data end 3 residues before the CDR3 end; the end is taken from the germline J gene. This chain connects TRBV7-9 to TRBJ1-2, with D hard to call. The CDR3 consists of 14 residues. V gave up 5 bases and J gave up 2 bases, with 12 bases separating them. Germline CDR1 is SEHNR and CDR2 is FQNEAQ (reference sequence). The CDR3 is CASSLSGVNYGYTF. The DNA read from the CDR3 is TGTGCCAGCAGCCTATCCGGGGTAAACTATGGC.

A note on this clone: Read data end 3 residues before the CDR3 end; the end is taken from the germline J gene. The rearrangement links TRBV27 to TRBJ2-5; 7 bases are a match to TRBD2. The CDR3 consists of 15 residues. The V segment lost 5 bases and the J segment 3 bases; nucleotides outside the gene matches: 9. The germline V gene has CDR1 MNHEY and CDR2 SMNVEV (reference sequence). Here the CDR3 reads CASSGDSGREETQYF. Partial CDR3 DNA: TGTGCCAGCAGTGGCGATAGCGGGCGCGAAGAGACC.

Concerning this clone itself: With the read ending 3 residues before the CDR3 end, the germline J gene is used to fill in that end. The chain has TRBV7-8 and TRBJ1-6, with D perhaps matching TRBD1 (5 bases). This CDR3 contains 16 residues. With 1 base removed from V and 9 bases from J, the gap between germline ends came to 16 bases. Per the germline V gene, CDR1 is SGHVS and CDR2 is FQNEAQ. Partial CDR3 DNA: TGTGCCAGCAGCTTAGTTTTCGCAGGGAGATCTTCACCC. Translation gives CASSLVFAGRSSP. The CDR3 in its entirety is CASSLVFAGRSSPLHF.

About this clone: Read coverage stops 3 residues before the CDR3 terminus; the germline J gene supplies the remainder. This chain joins TRBV5-4 and TRBJ1-1; D is undetermined. Germline loops: CDR1 SGHNT, CDR2 YYREEE (reference sequence). This CDR3 region has 11 residues. The V end was cut by 4 bases, the J end by 6 bases, with 7 bases between. CDR3: CASSLAAEAFF. Partial CDR3 DNA: TGTGCCAGCAGCCTAGCGGCTGAA.

Remarks on this clone: The read finishes 3 residues shy of the CDR3 end, and the germline J gene is used to complete it. The J gene is TRBJ1-1, the V gene TRBV10-3, with D possibly TRBD1 on 6 matching bases. The germline gives CDR1 ENHRY, CDR2 SYGVKD. V shed 5 bases and J shed 6 bases, with 13 bases lying between them. CDR3 length equals 13 residues. The DNA read from the CDR3 is TGTGCCATCAGTAAGGCAGGGGATGCTGAA. Its protein is CAISKAGDAE. The entire CDR3 protein reads CAISKAGDAEAFF.

This clone shows up as medium-sized (0.01 to 0.1%) by frequency. The observed sequence ends 3 residues before the CDR3 terminus, with the missing tail filled in from the germline J gene. This chain links TRBV20-1 with TRBJ2-1, with D possibly TRBD1 on 7 matching bases. V was trimmed by 4 bases and J by 0 bases, leaving 19 bases between them. CDR1 DFQATT and CDR2 SNEGSKA come from the germline V gene (reference sequence). There are 17 residues in the CDR3. CDR3 sequence: CSATGRRGRPSYNEQFF. The covered CDR3 bases are TGCAGTGCTACGGGTAGGAGGGGGCGACCCTCCTACAATGAG.

On this clone itself: The read is 3 residues too short to cover the CDR3 end, so that end is filled in from the germline J gene. This chain connects TRBV20-1 to TRBJ1-4, with D hard to call. The CDR3 runs 14 residues. V shed 0 bases and J shed 7 bases, with 12 bases lying between them. The germline V gene has CDR1 DFQATT and CDR2 SNEGSKA (reference sequence). CDR3 DNA (partial): TGCAGTGCTAGAGATCGACTTAAAGGTGAAAAA. It encodes CSARDRLKGEK. The CDR3 in its entirety is CSARDRLKGEKLFF.

About this clone: The CDR3 goes on 3 residues after the read ends, and that part is filled in from the germline J gene. This chain joins TRBV20-1 and TRBJ2-3; D not certain. This CDR3 is built from 14 residues. The germline V and J ends were trimmed by 6 bases and 0 bases, with 13 bases remaining between them. Germline V CDR1 and CDR2: DFQATT, SNEGSKA (reference sequence). This CDR3 is CSARFQDSTDTQYF. The covered CDR3 bases are TGCAGTGCCCGATTCCAGGATAGCACAGATACG.

Turning to this clone: From the germline J gene comes the end of the CDR3, since the read stops 3 residues before it. The gene calls are TRBV30 and TRBJ2-1, with TRBD2 matching over 10 bases. V was pared by 1 base and J by 0 bases, with 9 bases of the junction left unmatched. Germline CDR1 and CDR2: GTSNPN and SVGIG (reference sequence). This CDR3 has 18 residues. The covered CDR3 bases are TGTGCCTGGAGTGGCCCTGCCCCTAGCGGGAGCTCCTACAATGAG. It encodes CAWSGPAPSGSSYNE. The CDR3, in full, reads CAWSGPAPSGSSYNEQFF. Together with reference TRBV30 and TRBJ2-1, the CDR3 gives the full variable domain: SQTIHQWPATLVQPVGSPLSLECTVEGTSNPNLYWYRQAAGRGLQLLFYSVGIGQISSEVPQNLSASRPQDRQFILSSKKLLLSDSGFYLCAWSGPAPSGSSYNEQFFGPGTRLTVL.